This TCR beta chain is drawn from a study of OX40 agonist ivuxolimab in advanced cancers. Regarding the research as a whole: Ivuxolimab was an agonistic, fully human IgG2 monoclonal antibody directed against OX40 (CD134), a costimulatory receptor. Prior anti-PD-1, anti-PD-L1 or anti-CTLA-4 therapy was permitted, and about two fifths of dose-escalation patients had received checkpoint inhibitors. Intravenous ivuxolimab was administered to patients every 2 weeks at six dose levels: 0.01, 0.1, 0.3, 1.5, 3 and 10 mg/kg. Peripheral TCRbeta sequencing was intended to test whether TCR sequence diversity was altered and clonal T-cell expansion was caused by ivuxolimab. The paper reports the monotherapy dose-escalation portion (N ≈ 50 patients) of the phase I ivuxolimab trial. In the dose-escalation cohort, nearly 85% of patients were male, and the mean age was around 65 years with a range of roughly 23 to 79. Among the approximately 54 dose-escalation patients, about 19 had hepatocellular carcinoma, 15 or so melanoma, 9 renal cell carcinoma and 9 head and neck cancer. Partial responses occurred in three dose-escalation patients, of whom one had hepatocellular carcinoma and two had cutaneous melanoma.

The trial excluded patients who had a history of autoimmune disease or who were on systemic immunosuppression. Peripheral blood for TCR sequencing was collected from all dose cohorts at baseline, on cycle 4 day 1, and on cycle 7 day 1. Samples were obtained from an open-label, multicenter, first-in-human phase I dose-escalation trial of ivuxolimab. Adults with locally advanced or metastatic head and neck squamous cell, hepatocellular, melanoma or renal cell carcinoma were enrolled in the trial. Before TCR sequencing, CD4+ T cells and CD8+ T cells were sorted from peripheral blood as separate populations. Overall results and qualifications from the work: At doses from 0.1 to 3.0 mg/kg, clonal expansion was seen in both CD4+ and CD8+ blood T cells between baseline and week 6. Low levels of normalized T-cell clonal expansion were also shown by some nonresponding patients. In the 0.1-3.0 mg/kg groups, partial responders had among the lowest normalized peripheral clonal expansion, particularly in CD8+ T cells. The antigen specificity of the clonally expanded peripheral T cells was not determined. On average, CD8+ T cells showed more expanded clones than CD4+ T cells after ivuxolimab.

Genomic DNA was isolated from the sorted cells so that the TCRbeta CDR3 region could be sequenced. The immunoSEQ Assay was used for sequencing of TCRbeta CDR3 regions. TCRdb provides this immuneACCESS table in a form limited to in-frame rearrangements. Some clones are lacking; in checked studies, under half of them reflect an unresolved V gene, and why the rest are absent is not known. A total of about 47,000 clones appear in this sample, 88% of them only once. Of the sample, roughly 7.8% falls within the top ten clones. As regards this clone: What this receptor recognizes is not known. The record has no base qualities; no much larger clone is one base away.

Counted from cysteine to phenylalanine, this CDR3 has 15 amino acids. Left in the record is the CDR3 DNA by itself, 45 bases read in frame from the first base. Sequences LNHDA (CDR1) and SQIVND (CDR2) are obtained from the germline V gene (reference sequence). Trimmed from V: 7 bases; trimmed from J: 5 bases; junction bases lacking a gene match: 5. The source of this sequence is an adult with an advanced solid tumor such as melanoma, head and neck, liver or kidney cancer. The rearrangement combines TRBV19 with TRBJ2-5; 15 bases in the junction line up with TRBD2. The sequenced sample was CD4+ or CD8+ T cells sorted from blood, obtained in a trial of the OX40 agonist ivuxolimab. In nucleotides, the sequence is TGTGCCAGTAATGGACTAGCGGGAGGGTTCGAGACCCAGTACTTC. The translation is CASNGLAGGFETQYF.